The 30 T cell receptor beta chains reported below all come from one sample, sequenced in a study of T cells in Graves' hyperthyroidism and ophthalmopathy. The TCR beta CDR3 regions underwent amplification using RNA transcripts as the source. Initially, a first-round RT-PCR of the TCR CDR3 employed the HTBI primer set. Each CDR3 protein is one row after TCRdb ran MiXCR on the multiplex PCR reads. The repertoire consists of some 490,000 distinct CDR3 sequences, with 20% to 25% occurring once and the leading ten covering 45% to 55%. The sequenced sample consisted of blood. The receptors come from a woman aged 70 to 79 with Graves' ophthalmopathy.

This clonotype has at least ten counts. The chain is built from TRBV6-1 and TRBJ1-5; no reliable D call. CDR1 is MNHNS and CDR2 is SASEGT in the germline V gene. This CDR3 contains 12 residues. The V end was cut by 6 bases, the J end by 4 bases, with 7 bases between. The CDR3 here is CASRIMNQPQHF. The CDR3 nucleotides are TGTGCCAGCAGAATCATGAATCAGCCCCAGCATTTT.

This chain connects TRBV6-1 to TRBJ1-2; D not resolved. Germline-derived CDR1 and CDR2 are MNHNS and SASEGT. The CDR3 has 13 residues. Trimming took 4 bases from V and 4 from J, leaving 10 bases between them. The CDR3 region is CASSVADAYGYTF. The CDR3 DNA reads TGTGCCAGCAGTGTGGCGGACGCCTATGGCTACACCTTC.

This clonotype turned up a few times. This CDR3 reads CASSSRRGVYEQYF. Here the CDR3 DNA reads TGTGCCAGCAGCTCCCGCAGGGGAGTCTACGAGCAGTACTTC. The rearrangement uses TRBV13 and TRBJ2-7; TRBD1 is a possible D gene (6 bases). There are 14 residues in the CDR3. The germline V gene encodes CDR1 PRHDT and CDR2 FYEKMQ (reference sequence). Trimming cost V 4 bases and J 3 bases, with 13 bases left between them.

The J gene is TRBJ2-2, the V gene TRBV30; D gene unclear. Trimming removed 0 bases at V and 2 bases at J, with 7 bases between. CDR3 length equals 14 residues. Germline values: CDR1 GTSNPN, CDR2 SVGIG (reference sequence). The CDR3 region is CAWSVMDNTGELFF. The CDR3, as DNA: TGTGCCTGGAGTGTAATGGATAACACCGGGGAGCTGTTTTTT.

This clonotype was counted only a few times. This rearrangement joins TRBV20-1 to TRBJ1-6; 8 bases align to TRBD1. Germline V gene lookup returns CDR1 DFQATT and CDR2 SNEGSKA (reference sequence). With 3 bases clipped from V and 1 base from J, the junction kept 2 bases outside the gene matches. This CDR3 spans 15 amino acids. The CDR3 DNA sequence: TGCAGTGCTAGCGGACAGGGATCCTATAATTCACCCCTCCACTTT. This codes for CSASGQGSYNSPLHF.

There are a few counts of this clonotype. This rearrangement joins TRBV5-5 to TRBJ1-1; no firm D call. CDR3 length: 14 residues. Trimming took 0 bases from V and 0 from J, leaving 6 bases between them. The V gene's germline CDR1 is SGHKS and CDR2 YYEKEE (reference sequence). CDR3 sequence (DNA): TGTGCCAGCAGCTTGGTACAGCTGAACACTGAAGCTTTCTTT. Translation gives CASSLVQLNTEAFF.

The chain combines TRBV11-3 with TRBJ2-1; TRBD1 or TRBD2 may be the D gene (5 bases each). CDR3 length: 15 amino acids. CDR1 and CDR2 (germline): SGHNT, YENEEA. The ends were cut back, 4 bases at V and 4 bases at J, with 14 bases in the middle. The CDR3 is CASSSPGTPYNEQFF. The CDR3 DNA follows: TGTGCCAGCAGCTCTCCCGGGACCCCGTACAATGAGCAGTTCTTC. Complete variable domain (other parts from reference TRBV11-3 and TRBJ2-1): EAGVVQSPRYKIIEKKQPVAFWCNPISGHNTLYWYLQNLGQGPELLIRYENEEAVDDSQLPKDRFSAERLKGVDSTLKIQPAELGDSAVYLCASSSPGTPYNEQFFGPGTRLTVL.

This clonotype was observed a few times. The chain couples TRBV14 to TRBJ2-1; 16 nucleotides match TRBD2. Germline V gene sequence: CDR1 SGHDN, CDR2 FVKESK. The CDR3 extends over 19 amino acids. Unmatched junction bases numbered 14, after V lost 4 bases and J lost 8 bases. The CDR3 region is CASSRAKGLAGGPWDEQFF. The CDR3 region has the DNA TGTGCCAGCAGCCGAGCGAAGGGACTAGCGGGAGGGCCGTGGGATGAGCAGTTCTTC.

This clonotype was counted ten times or more. J is TRBJ2-5 and V is TRBV7-8; tentative D call: TRBD2 (5 bases). This CDR3 spans 14 amino acids. V lost 2 bases to trimming and J lost 7 bases, with 14 bases between them. Germline V gives CDR1 SGHVS, CDR2 FQNEAQ. In DNA form, the CDR3 reads TGTGCCAGCAGCTTAAAGTCTCTAGCAGGGACCCAGTACTTC. This translates into CASSLKSLAGTQYF. Full variable domain (rest looked up from reference TRBV7-8 and TRBJ2-5): GAGVSQSPRYKVAKRGQDVALRCDPISGHVSLFWYQQALGQGPEFLTYFQNEAQLDKSGLPSDRFFAERPEGSVSTLKIQRTQQEDSAVYLCASSLKSLAGTQYFGPGTRLLVL.

V and J are TRBV7-2 and TRBJ2-3, with 9 bases that match TRBD2. V shed 2 bases, J shed 5 bases, and the junction held 8 bases outside the gene matches. This CDR3 is built from 16 residues. Germline CDR1 reads SGHTA; CDR2 reads FQGNSA. Written as DNA, the CDR3 is TGTGCCAGCAGCTTATGGCCTAGCGGGGTGCGAGATACGCAGTATTTT. Its protein product is CASSLWPSGVRDTQYF.

In its sample, this clonotype was seen many times. This chain joins TRBV5-1 and TRBJ2-5; 7 bases are a match to TRBD2. CDR3 length: 16 residues. CDR1 and CDR2 (germline): SGHRS, YFSETQ. V shed 4 bases and J 5 bases; nucleotides not matched to a gene: 14. DNA for the CDR3: TGCGCCAGCAGCACCGGGTCGGGGGGAGTTTTGGAGACCCAGTACTTC. Translated: CASSTGSGGVLETQYF.

This clonotype has at least ten counts. This chain uses TRBV20-1 with TRBJ2-7; 8 bases line up with TRBD1. From germline, CDR1 is DFQATT and CDR2 SNEGSKA (reference sequence). The trim removed 4 bases at V and 7 bases at J, leaving 12 bases unmatched. The CDR3 length is 14 residues. The CDR3 here is CSATSTGATEEQYF. CDR3 bases: TGCAGTGCTACTTCGACAGGGGCGACCGAGGAGCAGTACTTC.

The chain joins TRBV20-1 to TRBJ2-3; the match to TRBD2 covers 11 bases. Germline-derived CDR1 and CDR2 are DFQATT and SNEGSKA (reference sequence). V trimming: 5 bases; J trimming: 3 bases; junction bases outside the gene matches: 7. This CDR3 has 15 residues. The CDR3 DNA sequence: TGCAGTGCTCCTGTAACTAGCGGGAGAACAGATACGCAGTATTTT. Its protein is CSAPVTSGRTDTQYF.

The chain combines TRBV7-2 with TRBJ2-3, with 8 bases matching TRBD2. Losses at the gene ends were 2 bases for V and 3 bases for J; bases not matched to a gene: 4. The germline V gene has CDR1 SGHTA and CDR2 FQGNSA. This CDR3 has 15 amino acids. CDR3 in DNA: TGTGCCAGCAGCTTACTCGGGAGGGTTACAGATACGCAGTATTTT. Its protein product is CASSLLGRVTDTQYF. Variable domain in full (rest from reference TRBV7-2 and TRBJ2-3): GAGVSQSPSNKVTEKGKDVELRCDPISGHTALYWYRQSLGQGLEFLIYFQGNSAPDKSGLPSDRFSAERTGGSVSTLTIQRTQQEDSAVYLCASSLLGRVTDTQYFGPGTRLTVL.

There are a few counts of this clonotype. In nucleotides, the CDR3 is TGTGCCAGCAGAAAAGGGGCGGGAACCGGGGAGCTGTTTTTT. Its translation: CASRKGAGTGELFF. This chain links TRBV27 with TRBJ2-2, with D possibly TRBD2 on 6 matching bases. V dropped 6 bases and J dropped 5 bases, with 13 bases sitting between them. The CDR3 runs to 14 residues. The germline gives CDR1 MNHEY, CDR2 SMNVEV (reference sequence).

This clonotype was found many times. The genes are TRBV11-2 and TRBJ2-1; the D is unclear. Trimming cost V 1 base and J 5 bases, with 15 bases left between them. The length of the CDR3 is 16 residues. Per germline, CDR1 SGHAT and CDR2 FQNNGV. CDR3 amino acids: CASSLGAPQPHNEQFF. CDR3 coding DNA: TGTGCCAGCAGCTTAGGGGCCCCCCAGCCCCACAATGAGCAGTTCTTC.

This clonotype was found many times. V usage is TRBV7-3 and J usage is TRBJ1-1, with unresolved D. From germline, CDR1 is SGHTA and CDR2 FQGTGA. V was cut by 2 bases and J by 0 bases, with 13 bases left in between. CDR3 length: 16 amino acids. This CDR3 reads CASSLGGNTMNTEAFF. The CDR3 region has the DNA TGTGCCAGCAGCTTAGGTGGGAACACGATGAACACTGAAGCTTTCTTT.

V gene TRBV29-1 combines with J gene TRBJ1-4; D might be TRBD1 (5 bases). Per the germline V gene, CDR1 is SQVTM and CDR2 is ANQGSEA. The CDR3 runs to 12 residues. With 5 bases removed from V and 13 bases from J, the gap between germline ends came to 17 bases. The CDR3 region has the DNA TGCAGCGTTCAATCAGGGCTTTACGGACTGTTTTTT. Amino acid sequence: CSVQSGLYGLFF.

The chain couples TRBV6-2 or TRBV6-3 to TRBJ2-7; D unclear. The CDR3 contains 13 residues. Trimming removed 8 bases from V and 0 bases from J, with 11 bases in between. The germline gives CDR1 MNHEY, CDR2 SVGEGT. CDR3 DNA sequence: TGTGCCAGCGAAAGCGCCAGCTCCTACGAGCAGTACTTC. Translating it yields CASESASSYEQYF.

The rearrangement links TRBV30 to TRBJ1-1; D call uncertain. Germline CDR1 GTSNPN, CDR2 SVGIG (reference sequence). The CDR3 is made up of 14 amino acids. Trimming removed 4 bases at V and 1 base at J, with 13 bases between. The chain's CDR3 is CAWNVGLGNTEAFF. In DNA form, the CDR3 reads TGTGCCTGGAATGTAGGGCTGGGGAACACTGAAGCTTTCTTT.

Ten or more counts support this clonotype. The CDR3 here is CASSELEGNTEAFF. The CDR3 bases are TGTGCCAGCAGTGAACTGGAGGGGAACACTGAAGCTTTCTTT. The chain couples TRBV6-1 to TRBJ1-1; no reliable D call. With 2 bases removed from V and 1 base from J, the gap between germline ends came to 8 bases. This CDR3 is built from 14 residues. Germline V gene data show CDR1 as MNHNS and CDR2 as SASEGT.

The rearrangement links TRBV30 to TRBJ2-7, with D possibly TRBD1 on 6 matching bases. Germline loops: CDR1 GTSNPN, CDR2 SVGIG (reference sequence). Trimming shortened V by 3 bases and J by 2 bases, and 14 bases separated the two germline ends. CDR3 size: 14 residues. In DNA form, the CDR3 reads TGTGCCTGGAGAATGTCAGGGGCCACCTACGAGCAGTACTTC. This translates into CAWRMSGATYEQYF.

The chain carries TRBV5-6 and TRBJ2-1; 7 nucleotides match TRBD2. The V gene's germline CDR1 is SGHDT and CDR2 YYEEEE. The CDR3 extends over 15 amino acids. V was pared by 4 bases and J by 11 bases, with 15 bases of the junction left unmatched. The CDR3 spells CASSPLAGLTMKQFF. The CDR3 region has the DNA TGTGCCAGCAGCCCACTCGCGGGACTAACAATGAAGCAGTTCTTC.

This clonotype was picked up a small number of times. V gene TRBV12-3 or TRBV12-4 combines with J gene TRBJ1-2; 9 nucleotides match TRBD1. The CDR3 totals 14 residues. Trimming removed 1 base from V and 8 bases from J; junction bases left unmatched: 5. CDR3: CASSLGQGVGGYTF. Here the CDR3 DNA reads TGTGCCAGCAGTTTAGGACAGGGGGTCGGAGGCTACACCTTC.

This clonotype was seen ten or more times. This chain connects TRBV18 to TRBJ2-3, with D unresolved. Between the trimmed V and J ends, which lost 1 base and 5 bases, there was a span of 4 bases. Germline CDR1 KGHSH, CDR2 LQKENI. The CDR3 has 12 residues. The CDR3 here is CASSPQEDTQYF. CDR3 DNA sequence: TGTGCCAGCTCACCACAGGAAGATACGCAGTATTTT.

The CDR3 nucleotides read TGCGCCAGCAGCTTTCTTCCGGGCTTAGGACGGGAAGCTTTCTTT. Protein product: CASSFLPGLGREAFF. This chain links TRBV5-1 with TRBJ1-1, with unresolved D. Trimming removed 2 bases at V and 8 bases at J, with 19 bases between. The V gene's germline CDR1 is SGHRS and CDR2 YFSETQ. The CDR3 consists of 15 residues.

The J gene is TRBJ1-1, the V gene TRBV20-1; maybe TRBD1 (6 bases). Germline CDR1 and CDR2: DFQATT and SNEGSKA (reference sequence). CDR3 length equals 13 residues. The V and J ends lost 4 bases and 4 bases respectively, with 13 bases between them. CDR3 region: CSATNRAGTEAFF. Here the CDR3 DNA reads TGCAGTGCTACTAACAGGGCAGGCACTGAAGCTTTCTTT.

This clonotype was seen a handful of times. A much larger clone differs from this one at a single base, so this may be a read error. V gene TRBV6-1 combines with J gene TRBJ2-3, with D tentatively TRBD2 (6 bases). This CDR3 comprises 14 residues. Germline V gives CDR1 MNHNS, CDR2 SASEGT. The CDR3 DNA reads TGTGCCAACAGTGAAACTAGCACCACAGATACGCAGTATTTT. As protein: CANSETSTTDTQYF.

The chain recombines TRBV20-1 with TRBJ2-1; D possibly matches TRBD1 or TRBD2 (6 bases each). This CDR3 region has 15 residues. In germline, CDR1 is DFQATT, CDR2 SNEGSKA (reference sequence). Trimming removed 6 bases at V and 1 base at J, with 16 bases between. The CDR3 DNA reads as TGCAGTGCCACTACGGGGGCGTTATCCTACAATGAGCAGTTCTTC. Amino acid sequence: CSATTGALSYNEQFF.

The chain couples TRBV7-9 to TRBJ2-1, with D possibly TRBD2 on 6 matching bases. The germline V gene encodes CDR1 SEHNR and CDR2 FQNEAQ (reference sequence). Trimming pared 5 bases from V and 8 bases from J, leaving 13 bases between. CDR3 length: 13 residues. The CDR3 reads CASSPGTQYEQFF. Here the CDR3 DNA reads TGTGCCAGCAGCCCCGGGACTCAATATGAGCAGTTCTTC.